This TCR beta chain was sequenced for a study of T cells in Graves' hyperthyroidism and ophthalmopathy. The investigators amplified TCR beta CDR3 regions from RNA transcripts. Initially, a first-round RT-PCR of the TCR CDR3 employed the HTBI primer set. TCRdb ran MiXCR on the multiplex PCR reads and lists one entry per CDR3 protein. The sample records a few hundred thousand distinct CDR3 sequences, 12% to 15% being singletons. Germline V gene data show CDR1 as SGHRS and CDR2 as YFSETQ. The CDR3 covers 13 residues. V dropped 7 bases and J dropped 8 bases, with 16 bases sitting between them. This clonotype was seen at least ten times. Its antigen is not known. Whole-study findings and limits: Appearing also in blood were most of the thyroid clonotypes expanded above 0.001. Stable hyperthyroidism was separated from ophthalmopathy by a model based on 13 V-J features.

This TCR was sampled from a middle-aged woman with Graves' hyperthyroidism. The chain joins TRBV5-1 to TRBJ2-1, with TRBD1 as a possible D gene (5 bases). Source material: blood. The CDR3 loop reads CASALDRGDEQFF. CDR3 DNA: TGCGCCAGCGCCCTTGACAGAGGCGATGAGCAGTTCTTC.